Many counts were recorded for the clone carrying this TCR beta chain. The antigen is not known. J lost 0 bases, V lost 5 bases, and 15 bases had no gene match. There are 18 residues in the CDR3. Germline V lookup: CDR1 SEHNR, CDR2 FQNEAQ (reference sequence). Ophthalmopathy cases met thresholds of Clinical Activity Score at least 3, NOSPECS grade at least 4 and duration under 3 months. Exclusions: uncontrolled infection, other autoimmune disease, pregnancy, lactation. RNA transcripts gave rise to amplified TCR beta CDR3 regions. HTBI primers were employed in a first-round RT-PCR of the TCR CDR3. TCRdb re-called the multiplex PCR reads through MiXCR, storing one row per CDR3 protein. The top ten hold 7% to 9% of the sample, which has 600,000 or so distinct CDR3 sequences, 11% to 15% seen once. The record originates from a study of T cells in Graves' hyperthyroidism and ophthalmopathy. General study findings and limits: Blood also contained most expanded thyroid clonotypes above 0.001.

The chain recombines TRBV7-9 with TRBJ1-1; 7 nucleotides match TRBD1. This sequence originates from a woman aged 18-29 years with Graves' ophthalmopathy. Sequenced sample: blood. For the CDR3, the DNA is TGTGCCAGCAGCCCGGGGGGTTACAGGGGCTGGATGAACACTGAAGCTTTCTTT. Translating gives CASSPGGYRGWMNTEAFF.